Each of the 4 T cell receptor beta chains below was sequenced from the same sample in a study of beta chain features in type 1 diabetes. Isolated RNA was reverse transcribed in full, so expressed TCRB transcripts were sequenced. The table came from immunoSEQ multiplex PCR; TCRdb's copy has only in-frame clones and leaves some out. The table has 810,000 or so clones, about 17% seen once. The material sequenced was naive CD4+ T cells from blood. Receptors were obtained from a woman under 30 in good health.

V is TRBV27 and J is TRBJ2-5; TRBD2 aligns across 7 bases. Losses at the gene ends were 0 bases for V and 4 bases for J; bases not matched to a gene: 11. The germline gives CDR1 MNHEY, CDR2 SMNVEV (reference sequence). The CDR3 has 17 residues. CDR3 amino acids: CASSLSYRGGSPETQYF. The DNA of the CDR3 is TGTGCCAGCAGTTTATCGTACCGTGGCGGGAGCCCAGAGACCCAGTACTTC.

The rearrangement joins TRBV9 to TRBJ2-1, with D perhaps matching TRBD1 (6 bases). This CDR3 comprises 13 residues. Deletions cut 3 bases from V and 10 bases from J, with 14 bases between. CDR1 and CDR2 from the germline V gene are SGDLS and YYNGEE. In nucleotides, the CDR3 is TGTGCCAGCAGCGGGTACCGGGACACGGAGCAGTTCTTC. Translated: CASSGYRDTEQFF. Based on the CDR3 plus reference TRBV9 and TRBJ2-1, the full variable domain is DSGVTQTPKHLITATGQRVTLRCSPRSGDLSVYWYQQSLDQGLQFLIQYYNGEERAKGNILERFSAQQFPDLHSELNLSSLELGDSALYFCASSGYRDTEQFFGPGTRLTVL.

CDR3: CASSTRADSGNTIYF. In DNA form, the CDR3 reads TGTGCCAGCTCTACCCGGGCAGACTCTGGAAACACCATATATTTT. This chain uses TRBV18 with TRBJ1-3, with D uncertain. The CDR3 length is 15 residues. V was trimmed by 6 bases and J by 0 bases, leaving 12 bases between them. Germline V gene sequence: CDR1 KGHSH, CDR2 LQKENI.

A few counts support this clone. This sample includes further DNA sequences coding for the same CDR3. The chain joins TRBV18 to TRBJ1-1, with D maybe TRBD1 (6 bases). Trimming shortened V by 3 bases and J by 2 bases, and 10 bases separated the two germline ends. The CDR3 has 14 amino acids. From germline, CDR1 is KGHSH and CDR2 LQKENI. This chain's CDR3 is CASSPGAANTEAFF. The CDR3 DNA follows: TGTGCCAGCTCACCGGGGGCCGCCAACACTGAAGCTTTCTTT.